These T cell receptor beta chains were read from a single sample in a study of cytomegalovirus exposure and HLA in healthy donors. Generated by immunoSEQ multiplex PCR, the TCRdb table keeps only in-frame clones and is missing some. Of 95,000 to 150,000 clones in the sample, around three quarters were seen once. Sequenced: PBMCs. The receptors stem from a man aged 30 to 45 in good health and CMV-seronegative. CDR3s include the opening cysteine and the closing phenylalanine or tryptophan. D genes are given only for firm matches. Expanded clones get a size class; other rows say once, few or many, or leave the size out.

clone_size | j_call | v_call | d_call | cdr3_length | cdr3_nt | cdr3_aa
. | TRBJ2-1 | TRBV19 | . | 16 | TGTGCCAGTAGTATAAGCCAGGCGGGGAGGTACAATGAGCAGTTCTTC | CASSISQAGRYNEQFF
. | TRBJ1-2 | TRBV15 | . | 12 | TGTGCCACCAGCAGGAGTAACTATGGCTGCACCTTC | CATSRSNYGCTF
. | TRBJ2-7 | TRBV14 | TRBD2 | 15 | TGTGCCAGCAGCCAAGGAAGCGGGAGGGCCCACGAGCAGTACTTC | CASSQGSGRAHEQYF
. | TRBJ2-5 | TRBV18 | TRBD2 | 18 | TGTGCCAGCTCACCAGTCGCCGATGGACTAGCGGGGGGAGAGACCCAGTACTTC | CASSPVADGLAGGETQYF
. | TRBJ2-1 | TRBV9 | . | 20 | TGTGCCAGCAGCGTATCCTCATACCCCCTCCTTGACAGCGATCGGAGTGAGCAGTTCTTC | CASSVSSYPLLDSDRSEQFF
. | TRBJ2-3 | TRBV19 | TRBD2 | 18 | TGTGCCAGTAGTATAGAACTAGCGGGACCCGCGTCCCCAGATACGCAGTATTTT | CASSIELAGPASPDTQYF
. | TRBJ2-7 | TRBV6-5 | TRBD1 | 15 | TGTGCCAGCAGGCCGGGCGGACAGGGGGTCTCCGAGCAGTACTTC | CASRPGGQGVSEQYF
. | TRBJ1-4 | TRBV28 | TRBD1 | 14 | TGTGCCAGCAGCCCGACAGGGATTAATGAAAAACTGTTTTTT | CASSPTGINEKLFF
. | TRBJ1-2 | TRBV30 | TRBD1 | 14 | TGTGCCTGGAGTGTACAGGGGGGGGTCGGGGGCTACACCTTC | CAWSVQGGVGGYTF
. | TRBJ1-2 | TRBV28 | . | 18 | TGTGCCAGCAGTTTGCCCGGGGATGGAGCTTTTCCTAACTATGGCTACACCTTC | CASSLPGDGAFPNYGYTF
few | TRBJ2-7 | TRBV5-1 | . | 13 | TGCGCCAGCAGCTATCCAGGCACCTACGAGCAGTACTTC | CASSYPGTYEQYF
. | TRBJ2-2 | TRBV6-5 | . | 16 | TGTGCCAGCAGTTTGGAGGGGACGGCGAACACCGGGGAGCTGTTTTTT | CASSLEGTANTGELFF
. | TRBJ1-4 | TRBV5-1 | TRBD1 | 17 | TGCGCCAGCAGCTTGGCCAAGATCGACAGGGTTGATGAAAAACTGTTTTTT | CASSLAKIDRVDEKLFF
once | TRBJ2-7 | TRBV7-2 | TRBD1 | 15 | TGTGCCAGCAGCTTAGTGACAGGGGCAAGCTACGAGCAGTACTTC | CASSLVTGASYEQYF
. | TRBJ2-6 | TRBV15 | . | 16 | TGTGCCACCAGCAGAGTACGGGGCTCTGGGGCCAACGTCCTGACTTTC | CATSRVRGSGANVLTF
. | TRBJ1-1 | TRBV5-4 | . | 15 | TGTGCCAGCAGCTTGGGCCCGGGCGGGGGCACTGAAGCTTTCTTT | CASSLGPGGGTEAFF
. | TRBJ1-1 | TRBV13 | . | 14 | TGTGCCAGCAGAAGGACAGCTATGAACACTGAAGCTTTCTTT | CASRRTAMNTEAFF
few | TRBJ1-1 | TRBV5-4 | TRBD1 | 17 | TGTGCCAGCAGCACTTGGACAGGGGCCCTCATGAACACTGAAGCTTTCTTT | CASSTWTGALMNTEAFF
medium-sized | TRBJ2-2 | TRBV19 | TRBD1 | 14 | TGTGCCAGTAAAGGGGGACAGGACACCGGGGAGCTGTTTTTT | CASKGGQDTGELFF
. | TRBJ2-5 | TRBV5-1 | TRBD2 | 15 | TGCGCCAGCAGCGCGGGACTAGCGGGAGGAGAGACCCAGTACTTC | CASSAGLAGGETQYF
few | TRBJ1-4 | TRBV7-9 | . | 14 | TGTGCCAGCAGCTCTGGACAGTCTAATGAAAAACTGTTTTTT | CASSSGQSNEKLFF
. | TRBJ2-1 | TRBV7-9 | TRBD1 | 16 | TGTGCCAGCAGCATTGCTCGGGGACAGGGCGGCAATGAGCAGTTCTTC | CASSIARGQGGNEQFF
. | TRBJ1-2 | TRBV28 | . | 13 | TGTGCCAGCAGTTTACTCGGAGGGTATGGCTACACCTTC | CASSLLGGYGYTF
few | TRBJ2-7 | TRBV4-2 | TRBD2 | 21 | TGTGCCAGCAGCCAAGTCCCCCCGGGACTAGCGGGGGGGCGGGGTGCCTACGAGCAGTACTTC | CASSQVPPGLAGGRGAYEQYF
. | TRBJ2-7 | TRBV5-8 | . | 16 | TGTGCCAGCAGCTTCACGGGCAGGGGTTTCACCTACGAGCAGTACTTC | CASSFTGRGFTYEQYF
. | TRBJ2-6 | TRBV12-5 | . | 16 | TGTGCTAGTGGATCCGGACAGACCTCTGGGGCCAACGTCCTGACTTTC | CASGSGQTSGANVLTF
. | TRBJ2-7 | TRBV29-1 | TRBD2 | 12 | TGCAGCGTGGCCGGGACTAGCGACGAGCAGTACTTC | CSVAGTSDEQYF
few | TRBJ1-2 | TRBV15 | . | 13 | TGTGCCACCAGCAGAGGGTCAACTGATGGCTACACCTTC | CATSRGSTDGYTF
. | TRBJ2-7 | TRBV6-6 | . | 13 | TGTGCCAGCACCCAGACAGGGAGGAACGAGCAGTACTTC | CASTQTGRNEQYF
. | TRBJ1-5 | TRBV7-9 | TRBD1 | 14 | TGTGCCAGCAGCCAGGACAGGAGGGAGCAGCCCCAGCATTTT | CASSQDRREQPQHF
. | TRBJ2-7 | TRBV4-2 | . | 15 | TGTGCCAGCAGCCAATTCCTCTCCGGGAACTACGAGCAGTACTTC | CASSQFLSGNYEQYF
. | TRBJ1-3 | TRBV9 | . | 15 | TGTGCCAGCAGCGTAGGAGAGGGCTCTGGAAACACCATATATTTT | CASSVGEGSGNTIYF
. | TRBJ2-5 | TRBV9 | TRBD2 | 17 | TGTGCCAGCAGCGTAGGCCGCCTAGCGGGGCTCCAAGAGACCCAGTACTTC | CASSVGRLAGLQETQYF
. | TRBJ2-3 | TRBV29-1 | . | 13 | TGCAGCAGCCGAGCAGGCATCGGAGATACGCAGTATTTT | CSSRAGIGDTQYF
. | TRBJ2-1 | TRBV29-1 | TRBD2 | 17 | TGCAGCGTCGAAGGACTAGCGGGGGGACGGGGAGACAATGAGCAGTTCTTC | CSVEGLAGGRGDNEQFF
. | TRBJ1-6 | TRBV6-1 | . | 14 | TGTGCCAGCAGTGCGGCGGGAAATAATTCACCCCTCCACTTT | CASSAAGNNSPLHF
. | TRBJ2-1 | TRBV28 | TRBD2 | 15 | TGTGCCAGCAGTTACGGGGGGGCCTCGTCCAATGAGCAGTTCTTC | CASSYGGASSNEQFF
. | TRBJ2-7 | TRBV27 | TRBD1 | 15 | TGTGCCAGCAGTTTATCGTCAGGGGGCCCCTACGAGCAGTACTTC | CASSLSSGGPYEQYF
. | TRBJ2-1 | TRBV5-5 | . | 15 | TGTGCCAGCAGCCCGATATACAGCTCCTACAATGAGCAGTTCTTC | CASSPIYSSYNEQFF
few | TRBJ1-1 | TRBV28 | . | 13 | TGTGCCAGCAGCCGCGACAGGAACACTGAAGCTTTCTTT | CASSRDRNTEAFF